These 19 T cell receptor beta chains share one sample of origin, sequenced in a study of shared clonotypes between healthy human individuals. Selected positively for CCR7 and CD45RO-negative, naive CD8 cells excluded terminally differentiated effector memory CD45RA+ cells. Assay: immunoSEQ multiplex PCR; the TCRdb copy retains only in-frame clones and omits some. The table includes roughly 2,000,000 clones, just over 90% detected once. Input material: naive CD8+ T cells from PBMCs. Source of these receptors: a man aged 18 to 30 in good health. Some clones in this sample may be carry-over from other donors' samples.

V usage is TRBV9 and J usage is TRBJ1-2, with TRBD1 as a possible D gene (6 bases). Germline values: CDR1 SGDLS, CDR2 YYNGEE. The CDR3 consists of 17 residues. Trimming cost V 4 bases and J 6 bases, with 25 bases left between them. For the CDR3, the DNA is TGTGCCAGCAGCCACCCGCCAGGGGAAGAGAAGAGGAATGGCTACACCTTC. Its protein product is CASSHPPGEEKRNGYTF.

Worth noting for this clone: The same CDR3 also results from other DNA sequences found in this sample. This chain links TRBV4-3 with TRBJ2-7; D may be TRBD1 (5 bases). The V gene's germline CDR1 is LGHNA and CDR2 YSLEER. Trimming shortened V by 1 base and J by 2 bases, and 9 bases separated the two germline ends. The CDR3 totals 14 residues. The CDR3 DNA follows: TGCGCCAGCAGCCAAGGGCAGGGCGCCTACGAGCAGTACTTC. Its translation is CASSQGQGAYEQYF.

The V and J genes are TRBV5-6 and TRBJ2-7; 7 bases fit TRBD1. In germline, CDR1 is SGHDT, CDR2 YYEEEE. The V gene end was trimmed by 1 base and the J gene end by 2 bases; junction bases not matched to a gene: 15. The CDR3 is made up of 18 amino acids. CDR3: CASSLPLTGQFFAYEQYF. The CDR3 nucleotides are TGTGCCAGCAGCTTGCCCCTCACGGGACAGTTCTTTGCCTACGAGCAGTACTTC.

In this sample, this clone turned up once. The V gene is TRBV27, the J gene TRBJ2-1; maybe TRBD2 (6 bases). Trimming took off 6 bases at V and 3 bases at J, with 21 bases between the two ends. Germline loops: CDR1 MNHEY, CDR2 SMNVEV (reference sequence). This CDR3 comprises 17 residues. In DNA, the CDR3 is TGTGCCAGCAGCGGAGGGTCCCACGACGTAATCTACAATGAGCAGTTCTTC. This gives the protein CASSGGSHDVIYNEQFF.

This CDR3 reads CAWSWAGGLAAEQFF. The CDR3 DNA follows: TGTGCCTGGAGTTGGGCGGGAGGGCTTGCGGCTGAGCAGTTCTTC. The chain joins TRBV30 to TRBJ2-1; 9 positions agree with TRBD2. CDR1 is GTSNPN, CDR2 SVGIG, per germline (reference sequence). V was pared by 2 bases and J by 9 bases, with 11 bases of the junction left unmatched. The CDR3 has 15 amino acids.

The J gene is TRBJ2-1, the V gene TRBV5-1; 10 bases line up with TRBD1. Trimming took 4 bases from V and 4 from J; bases not matched to a gene: 8. Per the germline V gene, CDR1 is SGHRS and CDR2 is YFSETQ. The CDR3 has 16 residues. CDR3 sequence reads: CASSDLRDRGYNEQFF. The DNA of the CDR3 is TGCGCCAGCAGCGATCTAAGGGACAGGGGTTACAATGAGCAGTTCTTC.

The genes are TRBV7-2 and TRBJ2-2; 7 bases fit TRBD1. CDR3 length equals 16 residues. V was pared by 1 base and J by 2 bases, with 4 bases of the junction left unmatched. The germline gives CDR1 SGHTA, CDR2 FQGNSA. In nucleotides, the CDR3 is TGTGCCAGCAGCTTAGTCTACAGGGGCAACACCGGGGAGCTGTTTTTT. This sequence encodes CASSLVYRGNTGELFF.

This clone was seen just once. The chain employs TRBV9 and TRBJ2-7; 10 bases fit TRBD1. Unmatched junction bases numbered 4, after V lost 4 bases and J lost 6 bases. The germline V gene has CDR1 SGDLS and CDR2 YYNGEE. This CDR3 is 13 amino acids long. The CDR3 loop reads CASSSRTGGEQYF. The CDR3 DNA is TGTGCCAGCAGCTCCCGGACAGGGGGCGAGCAGTACTTC.

The chain recombines TRBV6-5 with TRBJ2-7, with D tentatively TRBD1 or TRBD2 (5 bases each). Germline V lookup: CDR1 MNHEY, CDR2 SVGAGI. This CDR3 has 16 amino acids. V was cut by 2 bases and J by 4 bases, with 18 bases left in between. CDR3 bases: TGTGCCAGCAGTTACCGTGACGGGACCGAAGAATACGAGCAGTACTTC. This translates into CASSYRDGTEEYEQYF.

This chain links TRBV13 with TRBJ1-2, with TRBD1 matching 10 bases. The CDR3 is 15 residues long. The ends lost 4 bases at V and 4 bases at J; junction bases unmatched: 6. CDR1 and CDR2 (germline): PRHDT, FYEKMQ (reference sequence). The CDR3: CASSSGTGVGYGYTF. CDR3 coding DNA: TGTGCCAGCAGCTCTGGGACAGGGGTCGGCTATGGCTACACCTTC.

In the case of this clone: The same CDR3 is also encoded by other DNA sequences in this sample. The chain joins TRBV27 to TRBJ2-7, with TRBD1 matching over 7 bases. The CDR3 sequence is 13 residues long. Germline CDR1 MNHEY, CDR2 SMNVEV (reference sequence). Germline trimming cut 5 bases from V and 5 bases from J; bases unmatched to any gene: 6. The CDR3 nucleotides are TGTGCCAGCAGTCCAGGGGGTTCCCACGAGCAGTACTTC. Its protein product is CASSPGGSHEQYF.

This rearrangement joins TRBV19 to TRBJ1-2; D ambiguous. Germline V lookup: CDR1 LNHDA, CDR2 SQIVND (reference sequence). The CDR3 consists of 15 residues. V was pared by 1 base and J by 4 bases, with 13 bases between. The CDR3: CASSIVSADSYGYTF. The CDR3 bases are TGTGCCAGTAGTATAGTTTCGGCGGATTCCTATGGCTACACCTTC.

The chain combines TRBV5-4 with TRBJ2-3; 11 bases match TRBD2. CDR1 and CDR2 (germline): SGHNT, YYREEE (reference sequence). This CDR3 spans 17 amino acids. The J segment lost 1 base and the V segment lost 1 base, leaving 5 bases of the junction unmatched. In DNA form, the CDR3 reads TGTGCCAGCAGCTTGACCCTTAGCGGGAGGGGCACAGATACGCAGTATTTT. The encoded protein is CASSLTLSGRGTDTQYF. Full variable domain (outside the CDR3, taken from reference TRBV5-4 and TRBJ2-3): ETGVTQSPTHLIKTRGQQVTLRCSSQSGHNTVSWYQQALGQGPQFIFQYYREEENGRGNFPPRFSGLQFPNYSSELNVNALELDDSALYLCASSLTLSGRGTDTQYFGPGTRLTVL.

Concerning this clone itself: This sample also contains other DNA sequences that code for the same CDR3. This rearrangement joins TRBV29-1 to TRBJ2-3; no clear D gene. Germline CDR1 reads SQVTM; CDR2 reads ANQGSEA. The length of the CDR3 is 10 residues. V shed 4 bases and J shed 4 bases, with 3 bases lying between them. CDR3 loop: CSVVSDTQYF. The CDR3 bases are TGCAGCGTTGTCTCAGATACGCAGTATTTT.

The chain uses TRBV15 and TRBJ2-7; TRBD2 matches at 8 bases. The length of the CDR3 is 14 residues. V was pared by 1 base and J by 7 bases, with 6 bases of the junction left unmatched. Germline V gene data show CDR1 as LNHNV and CDR2 as YYDKDF (reference sequence). CDR3 sequence reads: CATSRAGRAGEQYF. The CDR3 DNA reads TGTGCCACCAGCAGAGCCGGGAGGGCGGGGGAGCAGTACTTC.

The rearrangement uses TRBV28 and TRBJ1-1; D remains ambiguous. From germline, CDR1 is MDHEN and CDR2 SYDVKM. Trimming pared 3 bases from V and 5 bases from J, leaving 13 bases between. This CDR3 is built from 14 residues. The CDR3 reads CASSFSWGWTEAFF. CDR3 DNA: TGTGCCAGCAGTTTCTCCTGGGGATGGACTGAAGCTTTCTTT. The whole variable domain, remainder taken from reference TRBV28 and TRBJ1-1, is DVKVTQSSRYLVKRTGEKVFLECVQDMDHENMFWYRQDPGLGLRLIYFSYDVKMKEKGDIPEGYSVSREKKERFSLILESASTNQTSMYLCASSFSWGWTEAFFGQGTRLTVV.

Note on this clone: This same CDR3 is encoded by further DNA sequences in the sample. The V call is TRBV29-1, the J call TRBJ1-1; 8 bases align to TRBD1. The germline CDR1 and CDR2 sequences are SQVTM and ANQGSEA. CDR3 size: 11 residues. The J segment lost 4 bases and the V segment lost 7 bases, leaving 2 bases of the junction unmatched. CDR3 region: CSGDRGTEAFF. The CDR3 nucleotides read TGCAGCGGAGACAGGGGCACTGAAGCTTTCTTT.

This clone was seen once. At one end, the junction sequence differs from germline, possibly due to a read error. The chain employs TRBV20-1 and TRBJ1-2; D is perhaps TRBD1 (5 bases). The CDR3 has 11 residues. Germline V gene lookup returns CDR1 DFQATT and CDR2 SNEGSKA (reference sequence). CDR3: CSARGGPASSF. For the CDR3, the DNA is TGCAGTGCTAGAGGGGGCCCGGCGAGCTCCTTC.

This chain joins TRBV27 and TRBJ2-7; TRBD2 matches at 7 bases. J gave up 7 bases and V 3 bases, and 12 bases lay outside the gene matches. CDR1 and CDR2 (germline): MNHEY, SMNVEV (reference sequence). The CDR3 runs to 15 residues. The DNA of the CDR3 is TGTGCCAGCAGTTTCGGGGGGACCGGGCTTATGGAGCAGTACTTC. This sequence encodes CASSFGGTGLMEQYF.